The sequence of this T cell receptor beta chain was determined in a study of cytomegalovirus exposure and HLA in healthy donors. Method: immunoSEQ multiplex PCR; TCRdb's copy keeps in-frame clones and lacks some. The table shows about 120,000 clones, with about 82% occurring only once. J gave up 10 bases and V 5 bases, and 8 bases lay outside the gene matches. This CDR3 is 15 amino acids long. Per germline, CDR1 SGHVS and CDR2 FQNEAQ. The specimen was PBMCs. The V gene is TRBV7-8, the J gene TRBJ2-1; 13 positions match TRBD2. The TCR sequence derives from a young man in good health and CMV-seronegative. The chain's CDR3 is CASSLTSGRAEEQFF. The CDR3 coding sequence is TGTGCCAGCAGCCTTACTAGCGGGAGGGCCGAAGAGCAGTTCTTC.